The sequence of this T cell receptor (beta chain) was determined in a study of shared clonotypes between healthy human individuals. Study findings and constraints: Generation probabilities were higher for clonotypes shared across all four sorted-subset donors than for unshared ones. Few donors limited the genetic and exposure-history diversity represented. Clonotype sharing levels among donors were expected to vary with sequencing depth.

The V end lost 4 bases, the J end lost 4 bases, and 8 bases lay between the germline ends. There are 13 residues in the CDR3. Germline assignment: CDR1 SGHRS and CDR2 YFSETQ. Points on this clone: Antigen unknown.

TCRdb keeps only in-frame clones here, not all; method: immunoSEQ multiplex PCR. The sample yields about 360,000 clones, more than 60% seen once. Subsets obtained from CD4+ cells comprised CD45RA+ naive and CD45RA-negative memory cells. The receptor was isolated from a man aged 25-45 years in good health. Source material: memory CD4+ T cells sorted from blood. Regarding subset: CD45RA-negative fraction. This chain joins TRBV5-1 and TRBJ2-2; no definite D call. CDR3 region: CASSPLGTGELFF. CDR3 DNA: TGCGCCAGCAGCCCCCTGGGCACCGGGGAGCTGTTTTTT.